This entry features one TCR beta chain sequence. This specimen belongs to a study of shared clonotypes between healthy human individuals. Study background: CD4 naive and memory got three plates each, CD8 naive two, CD8 memory one.

Repertoires were generated with immunoSEQ multiplex PCR, while TCRdb's copy carries only in-frame clones and drops some. The data show approximately 1.5 million clones, with 98% to 99% seen just once and 0.36% held by the top ten. This CDR3 has 17 residues. Germline CDR1 is MNHEY and CDR2 is SMNVEV (reference sequence). J gave up 1 base and V 5 bases, and 12 bases lay outside the gene matches. This clonotype was obtained from a man in his thirties or forties in good health. V gene TRBV27 combines with J gene TRBJ2-3; TRBD1 agrees at 7 bases. The sequenced sample was naive CD4+ T cells sorted from blood. Subset given: CD45RA+ positively selected. The CDR3 loop is CASSPSPLGTGTDTQYF. In DNA, the CDR3 is TGTGCCAGCAGTCCCTCCCCCCTCGGGACAGGCACAGATACGCAGTATTTT.